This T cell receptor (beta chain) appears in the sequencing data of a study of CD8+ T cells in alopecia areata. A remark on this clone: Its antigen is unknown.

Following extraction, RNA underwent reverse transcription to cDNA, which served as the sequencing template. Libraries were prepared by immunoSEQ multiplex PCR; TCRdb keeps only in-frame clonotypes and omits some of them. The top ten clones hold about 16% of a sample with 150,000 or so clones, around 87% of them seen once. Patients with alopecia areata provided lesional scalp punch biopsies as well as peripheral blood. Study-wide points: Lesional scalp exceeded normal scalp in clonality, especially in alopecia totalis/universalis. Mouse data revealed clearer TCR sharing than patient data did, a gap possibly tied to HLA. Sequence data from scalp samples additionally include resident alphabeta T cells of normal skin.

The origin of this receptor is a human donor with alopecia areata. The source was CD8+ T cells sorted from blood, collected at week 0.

The CDR3 DNA is TGTGCCAGCAGGAGGTCAAACGTCCTGACTTTC. Its protein product is CASRRSNVLTF. The rearrangement joins TRBV2 to TRBJ2-6; no firm D call. The germline gives CDR1 SNHLY, CDR2 FYNNEI. Trimming pared 6 bases from V and 10 bases from J, leaving 7 bases between. The CDR3 consists of 11 residues.